The 30 T cell receptor beta chains reported below all come from one sample, sequenced in a study of shared clonotypes between healthy human individuals. Sequenced by immunoSEQ multiplex PCR; TCRdb stores in-frame clones only, minus some. The sample holds about 520,000 clones, 95% to 97% seen once. Sequenced sample: naive CD4+ T cells sorted from blood. Subset described: CD45RA+ positively selected. The receptors stem from a woman aged 30 to 39 in good health.

Worth noting for this clone: At one end, the junction sequence differs from germline, possibly due to a read error. The rearrangement uses TRBV13 and TRBJ2-5; TRBD2 matches at 11 bases. The CDR3 is made up of 13 amino acids. Germline V CDR1 and CDR2: PRHDT, FYEKMQ (reference sequence). CDR3 sequence (DNA): TGTGCCAGCAGCTTAGGCGAGGGGACTAGCGGAAACTTC. Protein: CASSLGEGTSGNF.

This clone showed up just once. The chain carries TRBV11-2 and TRBJ2-2, with 12 bases identical to TRBD2. The germline gives CDR1 SGHAT, CDR2 FQNNGV. The CDR3 runs 17 residues. V lost 5 bases to trimming and J lost 6 bases; unmatched junction nucleotides: 10. CDR3 sequence reads: CASSRRLAGEVAGELFF. The CDR3 coding sequence is TGTGCCAGCAGCCGACGACTAGCGGGAGAAGTCGCCGGGGAGCTGTTTTTT.

This chain links TRBV19 with TRBJ2-3; 10 bases are a match to TRBD1. This CDR3 has 16 residues. The germline V gene has CDR1 LNHDA and CDR2 SQIVND (reference sequence). The junction had 5 bases not matched to a gene; V was cut back by 1 base and J by 4 bases. CDR3 bases: TGTGCCAGTAGTATAGCGGGGACAGGGGCCCCAGATACGCAGTATTTT. Its protein product is CASSIAGTGAPDTQYF. The whole variable domain, remainder taken from reference TRBV19 and TRBJ2-3, is DGGITQSPKYLFRKEGQNVTLSCEQNLNHDAMYWYRQDPGQGLRLIYYSQIVNDFQKGDIAEGYSVSREKKESFPLTVTSAQKNPTAFYLCASSIAGTGAPDTQYFGPGTRLTVL.

V and J are TRBV14 and TRBJ2-5, with a tentative D call TRBD1 (6 bases). V dropped 1 base and J dropped 4 bases, with 10 bases sitting between them. CDR1 is SGHDN and CDR2 is FVKESK in the germline V gene. The CDR3 is made up of 14 amino acids. The CDR3: CASSQAPRGETQYF. DNA for the CDR3: TGTGCCAGCAGCCAAGCGCCCAGGGGAGAGACCCAGTACTTC.

This clone showed up just a few times. V and J are TRBV28 and TRBJ1-2, with 9 nucleotides matching TRBD1. The J segment lost 9 bases and the V segment lost 4 bases, leaving 9 bases of the junction unmatched. Germline-derived CDR1 and CDR2 are MDHEN and SYDVKM. CDR3 length: 14 amino acids. The CDR3 DNA reads as TGTGCCAGCAGTTCACCCGGGACAGGGATGAGCTACACCTTC. Protein product: CASSSPGTGMSYTF.

This clone has only one observation. The V and J genes are TRBV6-5 and TRBJ1-1; D ambiguous. In germline, CDR1 is MNHEY, CDR2 SVGAGI. V lost 6 bases to trimming and J lost 10 bases, with 12 bases between them. The CDR3 length is 11 residues. The DNA for the CDR3 is TGTGCCAGCAGGAACGTTGCGGTAGCTTTCTTT. Protein sequence: CASRNVAVAFF.

The chain combines TRBV7-9 with TRBJ2-1; TRBD2 matches at 10 bases. CDR1 and CDR2 from the germline V gene are SEHNR and FQNEAQ (reference sequence). The length of the CDR3 is 18 residues. V trimming: 4 bases; J trimming: 4 bases; junction bases outside the gene matches: 13. The CDR3 DNA follows: TGTGCCAGCAGCTCGACGAAAAAAGCGGGAGGGTTTTACAATGAGCAGTTCTTC. It encodes CASSSTKKAGGFYNEQFF.

The chain couples TRBV19 to TRBJ1-4; TRBD1 agrees at 7 bases. The CDR3 is 19 residues long. Germline-derived CDR1 and CDR2 are LNHDA and SQIVND (reference sequence). The V segment lost 3 bases and the J segment 1 base; nucleotides outside the gene matches: 14. CDR3 sequence reads: CASSILPRDRRKTNEKLFF. CDR3 nucleotide sequence: TGTGCCAGTAGTATCCTCCCCCGGGACAGAAGAAAAACTAATGAAAAACTGTTTTTT.

Note on this clone: In the same sample, other DNA sequences code for this CDR3. The chain joins TRBV28 to TRBJ2-7; D is ambiguous. CDR1 MDHEN and CDR2 SYDVKM come from the germline V gene. CDR3 length: 12 residues. The V end was cut by 5 bases, the J end by 0 bases, with 5 bases between. In DNA, the CDR3 is TGTGCCAGCAGTCCCGACTCCTACGAGCAGTACTTC. It codes for CASSPDSYEQYF.

The genes are TRBV21-1 and TRBJ2-1. TRBV21-1 is a pseudogene segment. The CDR3 sequence is 16 residues long. The CDR3 nucleotides read TGTGCCAGCAGCAAAGAACACGGGACCTCCTACAATGAGCAGTTCTTC. This gives the protein CASSKEHGTSYNEQFF.

Comments on this clone: Other DNA sequences in this sample translate to the same CDR3. The V and J genes are TRBV7-9 and TRBJ1-2; 7 nucleotides agree with TRBD1. V lost 1 base and J lost 1; bases outside the gene matches: 3. The CDR3 is 15 amino acids. Germline V gives CDR1 SEHNR, CDR2 FQNEAQ (reference sequence). The CDR3 is CASSLEGGNNYGYTF. The CDR3 DNA reads as TGTGCCAGCAGCTTAGAAGGGGGCAATAACTATGGCTACACCTTC.

This chain uses TRBV5-1 with TRBJ2-5, with 11 positions matching TRBD2. This CDR3 has 15 residues. V was clipped by 4 bases and J by 5 bases; unmatched bases: 7. Germline V gives CDR1 SGHRS, CDR2 YFSETQ. The CDR3 protein is CASSVLAGGPETQYF. CDR3 coding DNA: TGCGCCAGCAGCGTGTTAGCGGGAGGGCCTGAGACCCAGTACTTC.

The chain combines TRBV2 with TRBJ2-7; 7 bases line up with TRBD1. After removal of 6 bases from V and 2 bases from J, the junction contained 16 bases not matched to a gene. CDR1 SNHLY and CDR2 FYNNEI come from the germline V gene. The CDR3 spans 17 residues. The CDR3, as DNA: TGTGCCAGCAGGGCTCGGGATGGGGACAGAGGAACCTACGAGCAGTACTTC. Amino acid sequence: CASRARDGDRGTYEQYF.

This chain's CDR3 is CASSQAGGIYEQYF. Here the CDR3 DNA reads TGTGCCAGCAGCCAAGCGGGAGGAATCTACGAGCAGTACTTC. The chain uses TRBV4-2 and TRBJ2-7; TRBD2 aligns across 7 bases. The CDR3 has 14 amino acids. The V and J ends lost 1 base and 3 bases, in that order; junction bases with no gene match: 3. Germline V gene sequence: CDR1 LGHNA, CDR2 YNFKEQ.

The chain couples TRBV7-9 to TRBJ2-7, with 7 bases matching TRBD2. V dropped 0 bases and J dropped 5; count of bases not matched to a gene: 4. The CDR3 sequence is 14 residues long. Germline V lookup: CDR1 SEHNR, CDR2 FQNEAQ (reference sequence). The CDR3 here is CASSLAGGPHEQYF. CDR3 nucleotides: TGTGCCAGCAGCTTAGCGGGAGGGCCCCACGAGCAGTACTTC. The entire variable domain, with the rest obtained from reference TRBV7-9 and TRBJ2-7, is as follows: DTGVSQNPRHKITKRGQNVTFRCDPISEHNRLYWYRQTLGQGPEFLTYFQNEAQLEKSRLLSDRFSAERPKGSFSTLEIQRTEQGDSAMYLCASSLAGGPHEQYFGPGTRLTVT.

J is TRBJ2-5 and V is TRBV6-6; D perhaps matches TRBD2 (7 bases). Trimming removed 10 bases from V and 5 bases from J, with 23 bases in between. The CDR3 runs to 15 residues. Germline lookup yields CDR1 MNHNY and CDR2 SVGAGI (reference sequence). CDR3 nucleotides: TGTGCCATCTGGGGGGGCGAATGTTACTGGGAGACCCAGTACTTC. This translates into CAIWGGECYWETQYF.

The CDR3 DNA reads as TGTGCCAGCAGTTACTCCTCGGACCGCTTGAAGTACTTC. The encoded protein is CASSYSSDRLKYF. V gene TRBV6-5 combines with J gene TRBJ2-7, with D unresolved. V dropped 0 bases and J dropped 11 bases, with 14 bases sitting between them. This CDR3 has 13 amino acids. CDR1 is MNHEY, CDR2 SVGAGI, per germline.

The chain links TRBV30 to TRBJ1-1, with unresolved D. Germline V CDR1 and CDR2: GTSNPN, SVGIG (reference sequence). The CDR3 runs 11 residues. Trimming left V 2 bases short and J 6 bases short, with 7 bases between. The DNA of the CDR3 is TGTGCCTGGAGTAGGCCTTCTGAAGCTTTCTTT. Translation: CAWSRPSEAFF.

This rearrangement joins TRBV5-1 to TRBJ2-4; maybe TRBD1 (6 bases). The germline V gene encodes CDR1 SGHRS and CDR2 YFSETQ. With 2 bases removed from V and 5 bases from J, the gap between germline ends came to 23 bases. CDR3 length: 18 residues. The chain's CDR3 is CASSFLPTGRLSQNIQYF. CDR3 coding DNA: TGCGCCAGCAGCTTTTTACCCACAGGGAGACTGAGCCAAAACATTCAGTACTTC.

This clone was recorded only once. This chain connects TRBV6-5 to TRBJ2-1; the match to TRBD2 covers 7 bases. The V segment lost 8 bases and the J segment 4 bases; nucleotides outside the gene matches: 8. This CDR3 is 14 amino acids long. The V gene's germline CDR1 is MNHEY and CDR2 SVGAGI. The CDR3 is CASHGGTTYNEQFF. DNA for the CDR3: TGTGCCAGCCATGGAGGGACTACTTACAATGAGCAGTTCTTC.

This chain joins TRBV28 and TRBJ2-3, with 7 bases that match TRBD2. The CDR3 contains 15 residues. CDR1 is MDHEN, CDR2 SYDVKM, per germline. Trimming took 5 bases from V and 2 from J; bases not matched to a gene: 7. CDR3 region: CASSAAGLVTDTQYF. In DNA form, the CDR3 reads TGTGCCAGCAGTGCAGCCGGACTAGTCACAGATACGCAGTATTTT.

The gene calls are TRBV28 and TRBJ2-7; TRBD2 agrees at 9 bases. This CDR3 has 16 amino acids. The V gene's germline CDR1 is MDHEN and CDR2 SYDVKM. Trimming removed 5 bases from V and 0 bases from J; junction bases left unmatched: 8. The CDR3: CASSLAGTSSSYEQYF. CDR3 nucleotide sequence: TGTGCCAGCAGTCTAGCCGGGACTAGCTCCTCCTACGAGCAGTACTTC.

The chain recombines TRBV28 with TRBJ2-2; TRBD2 aligns across 13 bases. From germline, CDR1 is MDHEN and CDR2 SYDVKM. V was pared by 5 bases and J by 7 bases, with 16 bases of the junction left unmatched. This CDR3 is 19 amino acids long. The CDR3 region has the DNA TGTGCCAGCAGTCCCTCCGTGATACTAGCGGGAGGGCCGGGCGGGGAGCTGTTTTTT. This gives the protein CASSPSVILAGGPGGELFF. The variable domain in full, with the rest retrieved from reference TRBV28 and TRBJ2-2, is DVKVTQSSRYLVKRTGEKVFLECVQDMDHENMFWYRQDPGLGLRLIYFSYDVKMKEKGDIPEGYSVSREKKERFSLILESASTNQTSMYLCASSPSVILAGGPGGELFFGEGSRLTVL.

V usage is TRBV5-1 and J usage is TRBJ1-1; a weak D match, TRBD1 (5 bases). Deletions cut 4 bases from V and 9 bases from J, with 16 bases between. Germline values: CDR1 SGHRS, CDR2 YFSETQ. This CDR3 region has 13 residues. The CDR3 sequence is CASSTGQGGQAFF. DNA for the CDR3: TGCGCCAGCAGCACCGGACAAGGCGGGCAAGCTTTCTTT.

This clone has just a few counts. The V and J genes are TRBV2 and TRBJ1-5, with 7 bases fitting TRBD1. V shed 3 bases, J shed 4 bases, and the junction held 12 bases outside the gene matches. The germline V gene encodes CDR1 SNHLY and CDR2 FYNNEI. The CDR3 covers 17 residues. DNA for the CDR3: TGTGCCAGCAGTGATAGACCCGGGACAGTTCCAAATCAGCCCCAGCATTTT. Amino acid sequence: CASSDRPGTVPNQPQHF.

The rearrangement joins TRBV18 to TRBJ2-7, with 7 bases that match TRBD1. The CDR3 has 13 residues. Germline CDR1 is KGHSH and CDR2 is LQKENI. V trimming: 2 bases; J trimming: 6 bases; junction bases outside the gene matches: 4. The CDR3 spells CASSPSGQAEQYF. CDR3 nucleotide sequence: TGTGCCAGCTCACCATCTGGACAGGCCGAGCAGTACTTC.

This sequence joins TRBV28 and TRBJ2-3; 8 bases fit TRBD2. The CDR3 contains 14 residues. Germline lookup yields CDR1 MDHEN and CDR2 SYDVKM. V was clipped by 7 bases and J by 2 bases; unmatched bases: 5. The chain's CDR3 is CASTSGSATDTQYF. The CDR3 nucleotides read TGTGCCAGCACCAGCGGGAGCGCCACAGATACGCAGTATTTT.

The chain carries TRBV28 and TRBJ2-7; D possibly corresponds to TRBD1 (6 bases). Germline lookup yields CDR1 MDHEN and CDR2 SYDVKM. The CDR3 length is 15 residues. Trimming stripped 4 bases from V and 4 bases from J, with 17 bases between. The CDR3 spells CASSWDKKLAYEQYF. The CDR3 DNA is TGTGCCAGCAGTTGGGACAAGAAGCTTGCTTACGAGCAGTACTTC. Drawing the rest from reference TRBV28 and TRBJ2-7, the complete variable domain is DVKVTQSSRYLVKRTGEKVFLECVQDMDHENMFWYRQDPGLGLRLIYFSYDVKMKEKGDIPEGYSVSREKKERFSLILESASTNQTSMYLCASSWDKKLAYEQYFGPGTRLTVT.

Concerning this clone itself: Other DNA sequences of this sample code for an identical CDR3. The genes are TRBV5-1 and TRBJ2-2, with D maybe TRBD1 (5 bases). The CDR3 extends over 15 amino acids. Per germline, CDR1 SGHRS and CDR2 YFSETQ. V gave up 0 bases and J gave up 1 base, with 7 bases separating them. CDR3 region: CASSLAGLNTGELFF. The CDR3 DNA reads TGCGCCAGCAGCTTGGCAGGGTTGAACACCGGGGAGCTGTTTTTT.

The rearrangement links TRBV15 to TRBJ2-5; D possibly corresponds to TRBD1 (6 bases). V was trimmed by 1 base and J by 3 bases, leaving 15 bases between them. Looked up from germline, CDR1 is LNHNV and CDR2 is YYDKDF (reference sequence). The CDR3 covers 16 residues. The CDR3 spells CATSRARADSKETQYF. The CDR3 DNA reads TGTGCCACCAGCAGAGCGAGGGCGGACAGTAAAGAGACCCAGTACTTC.